Shown below are 9 T cell receptor beta chains from a single sample sequenced in a study of T cell responses to AZD1222 COVID-19 vaccine. This table comes from immunoSEQ multiplex PCR, and its TCRdb copy is limited to in-frame clones, with some not included. This table has 100,000 to 150,000 clones, approximately 88% appearing once. The starting material was peripheral blood, obtained on day 0 of AZD1222 vaccination. These receptors were obtained from an adult in good health.

The chain links TRBV28 to TRBJ1-2; D ambiguous. The ends were cut back, 2 bases at V and 2 bases at J, with 3 bases in the middle. The CDR3 covers 12 residues. The germline V gene encodes CDR1 MDHEN and CDR2 SYDVKM. In DNA form, the CDR3 reads TGTGCCAGCAGTTTAATGAACTATGGCTACACCTTC. Translation: CASSLMNYGYTF.

This clone appeared once. The V gene is TRBV7-3, the J gene TRBJ2-7; no clear D gene. The germline gives CDR1 SGHTA, CDR2 FQGTGA. This CDR3 is built from 13 residues. With 8 bases removed from V and 3 bases from J, the gap between germline ends came to 14 bases. The CDR3 here is CASCVSPCYEQYF. The CDR3 DNA sequence: TGTGCCAGCTGTGTTAGCCCTTGCTACGAGCAGTACTTC.

The CDR3 nucleotides read TGTGCCTGGAGATACACCGGGGAGCTGTTTTTT. Amino acids: CAWRYTGELFF. The rearrangement links TRBV30 to TRBJ2-2; no definite D call. There are 11 residues in the CDR3. V was shortened by 3 bases and J by 3 bases, with 2 bases between the two germline ends. In germline, CDR1 is GTSNPN, CDR2 SVGIG (reference sequence).

The chain combines TRBV24-1 with TRBJ2-5, with 7 bases identical to TRBD2. V trimming: 3 bases; J trimming: 4 bases; junction bases outside the gene matches: 4. Germline V gives CDR1 KGHDR, CDR2 SFDVKD. The CDR3 contains 14 residues. CDR3 bases: TGTGCCACCAGTGATATGTTAGCGGGAGAGACCCAGTACTTC. It yields the protein CATSDMLAGETQYF.

The chain couples TRBV5-1 to TRBJ1-1; perhaps TRBD1 as D (6 bases). Trimming took off 7 bases at V and 0 bases at J, with 19 bases between the two ends. From germline, CDR1 is SGHRS and CDR2 YFSETQ. The CDR3 is 16 amino acids. The CDR3 protein is CASQASPTGMNTEAFF. CDR3 in DNA: TGCGCCAGCCAAGCCTCCCCCACAGGGATGAACACTGAAGCTTTCTTT.

The chain carries TRBV5-4 and TRBJ2-3; 11 bases are a match to TRBD2. The CDR3 runs to 15 residues. V trimming: 1 base; J trimming: 4 bases; junction bases outside the gene matches: 2. Germline V gives CDR1 SGHNT, CDR2 YYREEE (reference sequence). This CDR3 reads CASSLTSGRADTQYF. The DNA of the CDR3 is TGTGCCAGCAGCTTGACTAGCGGGAGAGCAGATACGCAGTATTTT.

CDR3 in amino acids: CATRDSNSPLHF. The CDR3 DNA is TGTGCCACACGGGACAGTAATTCACCCCTCCACTTT. The chain combines TRBV12-3 or TRBV12-4 with TRBJ1-6; TRBD1 matches 7 bases. The V segment lost 10 bases and the J segment 6 bases; nucleotides outside the gene matches: 3. The CDR3 loop spans 12 amino acids.

This clone occurred a few times. This chain uses TRBV5-6 with TRBJ2-7; 7 positions match TRBD2. The CDR3 covers 16 residues. Per germline, CDR1 SGHDT and CDR2 YYEEEE. V lost 0 bases, J lost 4 bases, and 10 bases stayed unmatched. CDR3 region: CASSLGAKAGVYEQYF. DNA for the CDR3: TGTGCCAGCAGCTTGGGTGCTAAGGCGGGGGTTTACGAGCAGTACTTC.

The rearrangement links TRBV28 to TRBJ2-1, with D hard to call. The CDR3 length is 14 residues. Germline V gene lookup returns CDR1 MDHEN and CDR2 SYDVKM. Trimming left V 4 bases short and J 6 bases short, with 13 bases between. The CDR3 region is CASSSSRLTNEQFF. The CDR3 region has the DNA TGTGCCAGCAGTTCAAGCAGGTTAACCAATGAGCAGTTCTTC.